This paragraph covers one T cell receptor (beta chain) sequence. Some clones are missing from TCRdb's copy, which holds only in-frame ones; the method was immunoSEQ multiplex PCR. The sample shows about 79,000 clones, about 91% of them seen only once. Trimming pared 1 base from V and 0 bases from J, leaving 6 bases between. The CDR3 is 14 residues long. The germline V gene encodes CDR1 KGHSH and CDR2 LQKENI. This sample is drawn from a study of OX40 agonist ivuxolimab in advanced cancers. Study details: All patients had ivuxolimab intravenously every 2 weeks at 0.01 to 10 mg/kg.

The V gene is TRBV18, the J gene TRBJ1-1; D is unclear. The TCR comes from an adult with an advanced solid tumor such as melanoma, head and neck, liver or kidney cancer. Sequenced here: CD4+ or CD8+ T cells sorted from blood, sampled in a trial of the OX40 agonist ivuxolimab. In nucleotides, the CDR3 is TGTGCCAGCTCACCACAGGGTATGAACACTGAAGCTTTCTTT. The encoded protein is CASSPQGMNTEAFF.